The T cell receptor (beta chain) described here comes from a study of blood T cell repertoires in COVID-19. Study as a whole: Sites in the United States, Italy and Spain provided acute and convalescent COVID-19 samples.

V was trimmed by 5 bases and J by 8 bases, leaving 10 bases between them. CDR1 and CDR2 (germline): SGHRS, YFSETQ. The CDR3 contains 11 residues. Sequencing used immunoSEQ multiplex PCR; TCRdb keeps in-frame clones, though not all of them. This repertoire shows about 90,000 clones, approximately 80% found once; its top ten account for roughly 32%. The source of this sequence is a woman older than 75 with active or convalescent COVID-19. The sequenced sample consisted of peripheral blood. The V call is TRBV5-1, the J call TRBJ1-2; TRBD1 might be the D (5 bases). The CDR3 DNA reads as TGCGCCAGCAGATCAGGGAGGGGCTACACCTTC. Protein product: CASRSGRGYTF.